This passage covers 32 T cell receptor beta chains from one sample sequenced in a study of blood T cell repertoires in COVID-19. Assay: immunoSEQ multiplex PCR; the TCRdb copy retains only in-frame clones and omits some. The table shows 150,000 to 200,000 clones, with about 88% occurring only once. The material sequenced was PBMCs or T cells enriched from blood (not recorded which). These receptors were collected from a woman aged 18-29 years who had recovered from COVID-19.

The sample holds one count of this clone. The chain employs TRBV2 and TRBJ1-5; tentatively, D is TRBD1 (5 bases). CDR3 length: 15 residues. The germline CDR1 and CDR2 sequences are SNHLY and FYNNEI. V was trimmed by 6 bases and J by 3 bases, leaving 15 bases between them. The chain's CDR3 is CASSALKGNNQPQHF. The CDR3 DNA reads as TGTGCCAGCAGCGCTCTTAAGGGGAACAATCAGCCCCAGCATTTT.

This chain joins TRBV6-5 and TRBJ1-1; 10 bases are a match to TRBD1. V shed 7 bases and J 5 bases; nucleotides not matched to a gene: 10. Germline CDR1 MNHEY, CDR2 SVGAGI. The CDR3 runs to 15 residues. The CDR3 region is CASTPVTGGWTEAFF. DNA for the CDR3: TGTGCCAGCACCCCCGTGACAGGGGGCTGGACTGAAGCTTTCTTT.

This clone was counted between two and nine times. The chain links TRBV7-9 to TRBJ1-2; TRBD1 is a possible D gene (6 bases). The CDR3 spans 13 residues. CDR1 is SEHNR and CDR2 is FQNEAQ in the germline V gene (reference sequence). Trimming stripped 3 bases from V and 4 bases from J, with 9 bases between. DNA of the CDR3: TGTGCCAGCAGCTTCAGAGGGGGCTATGGCTACACCTTC. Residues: CASSFRGGYGYTF.

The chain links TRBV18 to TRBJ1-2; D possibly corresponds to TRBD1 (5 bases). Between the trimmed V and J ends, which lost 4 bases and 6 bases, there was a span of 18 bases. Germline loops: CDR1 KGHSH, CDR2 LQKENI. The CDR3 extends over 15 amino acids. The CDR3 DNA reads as TGTGCCAGCTCACTGCGGGAGCAGGGAATGGATGGCTACACCTTC. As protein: CASSLREQGMDGYTF. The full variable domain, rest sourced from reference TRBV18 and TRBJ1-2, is NAGVMQNPRHLVRRRGQEARLRCSPMKGHSHVYWYRQLPEEGLKFMVYLQKENIIDESGMPKERFSAEFPKEGPSILRIQQVVRGDSAAYFCASSLREQGMDGYTFGSGTRLTVV.

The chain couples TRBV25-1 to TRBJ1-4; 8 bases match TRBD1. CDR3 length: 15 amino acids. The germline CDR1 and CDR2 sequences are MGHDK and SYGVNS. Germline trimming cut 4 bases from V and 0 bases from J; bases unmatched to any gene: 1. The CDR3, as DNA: TGTGCCAGCAGTGGGGGACAGGCAACTAATGAAAAACTGTTTTTT. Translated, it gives CASSGGQATNEKLFF. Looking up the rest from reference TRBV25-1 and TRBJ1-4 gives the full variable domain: EADIYQTPRYLVIGTGKKITLECSQTMGHDKMYWYQQDPGMELHLIHYSYGVNSTEKGDLSSESTVSRIRTEHFPLTLESARPSHTSQYLCASSGGQATNEKLFFGSGTQLSVL.

This chain's CDR3 is CASSSGGQGATDTQYF. The CDR3, as DNA: TGTGCCAGCTCATCCGGGGGACAGGGGGCAACAGATACGCAGTATTTT. This chain uses TRBV18 with TRBJ2-3, with TRBD1 identical over 12 bases. This CDR3 region has 16 residues. J was trimmed by 3 bases and V by 5 bases; bases with no gene match: 6. Germline CDR1 is KGHSH and CDR2 is LQKENI.

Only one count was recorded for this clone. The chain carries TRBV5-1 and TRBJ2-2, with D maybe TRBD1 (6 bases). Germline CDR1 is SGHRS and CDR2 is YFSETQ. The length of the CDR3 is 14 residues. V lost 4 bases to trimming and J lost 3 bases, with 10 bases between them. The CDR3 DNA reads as TGCGCCAGCAGCCTGGGACACGACACCGGGGAGCTGTTTTTT. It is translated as CASSLGHDTGELFF.

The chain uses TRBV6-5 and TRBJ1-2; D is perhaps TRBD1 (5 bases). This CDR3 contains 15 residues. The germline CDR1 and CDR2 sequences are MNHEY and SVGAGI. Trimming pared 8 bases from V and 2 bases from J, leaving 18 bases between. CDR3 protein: CASVDQGTSNYGYTF. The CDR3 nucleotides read TGTGCCAGCGTGGACCAGGGCACCTCAAACTATGGCTACACCTTC.

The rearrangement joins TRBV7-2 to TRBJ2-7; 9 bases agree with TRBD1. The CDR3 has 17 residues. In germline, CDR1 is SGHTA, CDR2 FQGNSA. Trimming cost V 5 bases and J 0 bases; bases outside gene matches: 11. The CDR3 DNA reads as TGTGCCAGCAGCAGACGCGCCGGGACAGGGAACTCCTACGAGCAGTACTTC. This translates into CASSRRAGTGNSYEQYF. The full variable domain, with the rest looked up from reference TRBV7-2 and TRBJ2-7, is GAGVSQSPSNKVTEKGKDVELRCDPISGHTALYWYRQSLGQGLEFLIYFQGNSAPDKSGLPSDRFSAERTGGSVSTLTIQRTQQEDSAVYLCASSRRAGTGNSYEQYFGPGTRLTVT.

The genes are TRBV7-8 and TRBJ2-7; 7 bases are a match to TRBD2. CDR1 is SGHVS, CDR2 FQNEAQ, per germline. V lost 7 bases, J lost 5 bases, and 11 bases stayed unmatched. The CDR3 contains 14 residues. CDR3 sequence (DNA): TGTGCCAGCACCCGAGCCGGGGGGAATGACGAGCAGTACTTC. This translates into CASTRAGGNDEQYF. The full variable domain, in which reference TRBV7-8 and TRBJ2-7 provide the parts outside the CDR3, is GAGVSQSPRYKVAKRGQDVALRCDPISGHVSLFWYQQALGQGPEFLTYFQNEAQLDKSGLPSDRFFAERPEGSVSTLKIQRTQQEDSAVYLCASTRAGGNDEQYFGPGTRLTVT.

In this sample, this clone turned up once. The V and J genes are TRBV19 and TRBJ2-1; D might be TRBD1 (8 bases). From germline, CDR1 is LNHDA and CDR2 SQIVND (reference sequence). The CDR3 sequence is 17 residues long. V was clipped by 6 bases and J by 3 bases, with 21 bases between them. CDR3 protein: CASSPSLSGTGYNEQFF. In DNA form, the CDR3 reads TGTGCCAGTAGCCCAAGCCTGAGCGGGACAGGCTACAATGAGCAGTTCTTC. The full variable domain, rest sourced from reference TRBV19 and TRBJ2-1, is DGGITQSPKYLFRKEGQNVTLSCEQNLNHDAMYWYRQDPGQGLRLIYYSQIVNDFQKGDIAEGYSVSREKKESFPLTVTSAQKNPTAFYLCASSPSLSGTGYNEQFFGPGTRLTVL.

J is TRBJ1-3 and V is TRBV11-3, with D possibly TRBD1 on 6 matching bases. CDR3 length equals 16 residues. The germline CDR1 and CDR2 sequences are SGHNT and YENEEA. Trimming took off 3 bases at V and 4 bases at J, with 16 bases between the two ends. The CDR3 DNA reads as TGTGCCAGCAGCTTCCCCTCGACAGGCCCAGGAAACACCATATATTTT. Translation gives CASSFPSTGPGNTIYF.

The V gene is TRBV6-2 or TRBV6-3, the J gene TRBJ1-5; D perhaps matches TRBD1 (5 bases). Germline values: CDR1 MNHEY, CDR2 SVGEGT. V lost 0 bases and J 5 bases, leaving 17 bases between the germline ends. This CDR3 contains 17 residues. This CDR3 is CASSYSSKGRGDQPQHF. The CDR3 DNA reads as TGTGCCAGCAGTTACTCGAGTAAAGGGAGGGGCGATCAGCCCCAGCATTTT.

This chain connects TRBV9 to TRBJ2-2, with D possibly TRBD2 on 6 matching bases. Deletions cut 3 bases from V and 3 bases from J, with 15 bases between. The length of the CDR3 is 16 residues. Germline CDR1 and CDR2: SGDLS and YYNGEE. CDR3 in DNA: TGTGCCAGCAGCGCATCCGGAGGGGAGCACACCGGGGAGCTGTTTTTT. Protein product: CASSASGGEHTGELFF.

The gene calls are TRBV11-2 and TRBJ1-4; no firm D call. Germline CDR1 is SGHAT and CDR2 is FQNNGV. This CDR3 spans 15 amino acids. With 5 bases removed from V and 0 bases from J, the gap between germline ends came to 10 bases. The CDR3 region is CASSPTGTTNEKLFF. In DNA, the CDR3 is TGTGCCAGCAGCCCCACGGGGACAACTAATGAAAAACTGTTTTTT.

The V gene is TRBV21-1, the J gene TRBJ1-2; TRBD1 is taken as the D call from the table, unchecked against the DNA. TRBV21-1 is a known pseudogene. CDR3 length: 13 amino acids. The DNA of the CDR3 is TGTGCCAGCAGCAAAGCGCGACAGGATGGCTACACCTTC. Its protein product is CASSKARQDGYTF.

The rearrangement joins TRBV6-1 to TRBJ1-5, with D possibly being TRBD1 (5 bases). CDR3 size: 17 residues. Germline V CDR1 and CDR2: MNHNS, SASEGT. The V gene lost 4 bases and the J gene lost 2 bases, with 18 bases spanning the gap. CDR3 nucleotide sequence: TGTGCCAGCAGTGCATTTCGACAGTGGGTGGGCAATCAGCCCCAGCATTTT. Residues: CASSAFRQWVGNQPQHF.

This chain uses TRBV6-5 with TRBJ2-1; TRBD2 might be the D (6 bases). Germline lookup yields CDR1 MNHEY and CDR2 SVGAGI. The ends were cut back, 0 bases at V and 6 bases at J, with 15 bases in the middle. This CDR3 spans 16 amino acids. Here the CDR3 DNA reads TGTGCCAGCAGTTACTCGATTAGCGGAGCGTCCAATGAGCAGTTCTTC. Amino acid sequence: CASSYSISGASNEQFF.

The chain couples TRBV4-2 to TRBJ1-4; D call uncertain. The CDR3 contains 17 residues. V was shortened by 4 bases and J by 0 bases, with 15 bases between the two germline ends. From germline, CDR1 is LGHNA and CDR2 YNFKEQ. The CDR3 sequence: CASSPTSGFATNEKLFF. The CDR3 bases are TGTGCCAGCAGCCCTACCTCCGGGTTTGCAACTAATGAAAAACTGTTTTTT.

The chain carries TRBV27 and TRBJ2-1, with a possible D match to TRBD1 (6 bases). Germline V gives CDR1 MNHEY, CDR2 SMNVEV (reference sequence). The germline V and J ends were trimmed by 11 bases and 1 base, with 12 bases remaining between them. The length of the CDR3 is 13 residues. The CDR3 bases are TGTGCCGTGGGCCAGGGGTCCTACAATGAGCAGTTCTTC. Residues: CAVGQGSYNEQFF.

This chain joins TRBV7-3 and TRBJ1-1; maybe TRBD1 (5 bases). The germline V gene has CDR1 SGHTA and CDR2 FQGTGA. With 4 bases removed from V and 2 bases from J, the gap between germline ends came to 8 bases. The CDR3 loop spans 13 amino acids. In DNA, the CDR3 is TGTGCCAGCAGCTCACAGGCTAACACTGAAGCTTTCTTT. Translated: CASSSQANTEAFF.

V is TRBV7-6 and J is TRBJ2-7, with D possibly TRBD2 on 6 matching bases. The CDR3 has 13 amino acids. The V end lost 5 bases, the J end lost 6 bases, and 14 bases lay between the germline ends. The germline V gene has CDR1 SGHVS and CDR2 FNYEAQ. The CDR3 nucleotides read TGTGCCAGCAGCAGTGGTGGGGGGTTCGAGCAGTACTTC. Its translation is CASSSGGGFEQYF.

CDR3 DNA sequence: TGTGCCAGCAGTATTGTGGGCAGCTCCTACAATGAGCAGTTCTTC. Encoded protein: CASSIVGSSYNEQFF. The chain joins TRBV27 to TRBJ2-1; no clear D. Germline V gene sequence: CDR1 MNHEY, CDR2 SMNVEV (reference sequence). Trimming removed 5 bases at V and 0 bases at J, with 11 bases between. The CDR3 loop spans 15 amino acids.

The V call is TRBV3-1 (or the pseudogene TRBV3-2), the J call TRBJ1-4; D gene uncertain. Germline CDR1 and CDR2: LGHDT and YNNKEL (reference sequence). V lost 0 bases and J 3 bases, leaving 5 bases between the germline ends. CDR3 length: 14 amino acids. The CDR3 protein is CASSQDRANEKLFF. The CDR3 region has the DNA TGTGCCAGCAGCCAAGACCGGGCTAATGAAAAACTGTTTTTT.

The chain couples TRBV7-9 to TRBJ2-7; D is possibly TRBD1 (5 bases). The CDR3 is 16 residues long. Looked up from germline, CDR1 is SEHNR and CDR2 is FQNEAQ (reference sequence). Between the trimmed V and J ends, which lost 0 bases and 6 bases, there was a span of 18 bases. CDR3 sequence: CASSLAWGQGSGEQYF. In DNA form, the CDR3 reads TGTGCCAGCAGCTTAGCATGGGGCCAAGGGTCGGGCGAGCAGTACTTC.

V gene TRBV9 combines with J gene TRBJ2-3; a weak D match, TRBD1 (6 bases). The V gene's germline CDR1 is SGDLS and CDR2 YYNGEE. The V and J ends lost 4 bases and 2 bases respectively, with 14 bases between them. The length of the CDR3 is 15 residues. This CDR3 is CASSSRDKYTDTQYF. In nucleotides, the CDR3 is TGTGCCAGCAGCTCCCGGGACAAGTACACAGATACGCAGTATTTT.

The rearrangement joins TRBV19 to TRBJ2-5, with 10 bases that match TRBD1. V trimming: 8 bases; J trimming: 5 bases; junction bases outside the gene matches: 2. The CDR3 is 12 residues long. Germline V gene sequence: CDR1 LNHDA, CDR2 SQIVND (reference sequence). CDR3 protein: CASGTGEETQYF. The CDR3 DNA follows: TGTGCCAGTGGGACAGGGGAGGAGACCCAGTACTTC. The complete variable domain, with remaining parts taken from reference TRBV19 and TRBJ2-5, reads DGGITQSPKYLFRKEGQNVTLSCEQNLNHDAMYWYRQDPGQGLRLIYYSQIVNDFQKGDIAEGYSVSREKKESFPLTVTSAQKNPTAFYLCASGTGEETQYFGPGTRLLVL.

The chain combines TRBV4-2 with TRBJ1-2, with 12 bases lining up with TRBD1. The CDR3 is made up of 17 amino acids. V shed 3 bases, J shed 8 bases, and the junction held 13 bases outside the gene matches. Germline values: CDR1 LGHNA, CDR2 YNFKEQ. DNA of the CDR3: TGTGCCAGCAGCCATTCCTCCGGGACAGGGGGCAGCTGGGGCTACACCTTC. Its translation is CASSHSSGTGGSWGYTF.

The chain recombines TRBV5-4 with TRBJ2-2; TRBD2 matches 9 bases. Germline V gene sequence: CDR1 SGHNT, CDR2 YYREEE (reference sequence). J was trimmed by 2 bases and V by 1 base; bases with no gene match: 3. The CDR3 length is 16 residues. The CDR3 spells CASSLLSGGNTGELFF. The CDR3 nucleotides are TGTGCCAGCAGCTTGCTTAGCGGGGGTAACACCGGGGAGCTGTTTTTT.

This CDR3 is CASRGGLSTDTQYF. CDR3 DNA sequence: TGTGCCAGCAGGGGGGGGTTAAGCACAGATACGCAGTATTTT. This rearrangement joins TRBV6-5 to TRBJ2-3; 7 nucleotides line up with TRBD2. With 6 bases clipped from V and 0 bases from J, the junction kept 3 bases outside the gene matches. CDR3 length: 14 amino acids. CDR1 and CDR2 (germline): MNHEY, SVGAGI.

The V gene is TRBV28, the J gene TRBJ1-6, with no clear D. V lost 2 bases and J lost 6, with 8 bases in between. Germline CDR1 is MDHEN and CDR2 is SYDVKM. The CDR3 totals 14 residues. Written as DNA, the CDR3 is TGTGCCAGCAGTTTAAACATCCGTAATTCACCCCTCCACTTT. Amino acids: CASSLNIRNSPLHF. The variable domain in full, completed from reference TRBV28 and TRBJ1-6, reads DVKVTQSSRYLVKRTGEKVFLECVQDMDHENMFWYRQDPGLGLRLIYFSYDVKMKEKGDIPEGYSVSREKKERFSLILESASTNQTSMYLCASSLNIRNSPLHFGNGTRLTVT.

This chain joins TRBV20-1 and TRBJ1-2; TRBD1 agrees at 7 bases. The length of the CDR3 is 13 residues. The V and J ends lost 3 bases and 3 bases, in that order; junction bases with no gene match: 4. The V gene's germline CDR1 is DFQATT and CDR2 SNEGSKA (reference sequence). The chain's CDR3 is CSASQGVYYGYTF. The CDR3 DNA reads TGCAGTGCTAGTCAGGGGGTGTACTATGGCTACACCTTC.